The present T cell receptor beta chain was sequenced within a study of tissue T cells after allogeneic stem cell transplantation. V dropped 6 bases and J dropped 1 base, with 9 bases sitting between them. The CDR3 is 13 residues long. In germline, CDR1 is KGHPV, CDR2 FQNQEV (reference sequence). Time point reported: mouse harvest day 7 after allogeneic transplant. Mouse grafts combined 10^7 T-cell-depleted bone marrow cells with 10^6 splenic CD5+ T cells. For this clone: Gene and germline names: mouse. The read falls 1 residue short of the CDR3 end, and the missing part is taken from the germline J gene.

Here immunoSEQ multiplex PCR was the method, and the copy in TCRdb shows in-frame clones only, minus some. The data show approximately 6,900 clones, approximately 50% seen once. The source is a female BALB/c mouse given C57BL/6 T cells with graft-versus-host disease after an allogeneic hematopoietic cell transplant. Sequencing was done on a sample of gut tissue. The rearrangement links TRBV26 to TRBJ1-2; perhaps TRBD1 as D (6 bases). The CDR3 bases that were read are TGTGCCAGCAGCCCGGACAGAAACTCCGACTACACC. Translated: CASSPDRNSDYT. The full CDR3 is CASSPDRNSDYTF.